One sample yielded the 21 T cell receptor beta chains listed below, sequenced in a study of PD-1 blockade in mismatch repair-deficient tumors. Sequenced by immunoSEQ multiplex PCR; TCRdb stores in-frame clones only, minus some. The sample has around 120,000 clones; around 87% are singletons. Sequenced material: peripheral blood, taken 44 weeks after starting pembrolizumab. Receptors originate from an adult with mismatch repair-deficient cancer.

The genes are TRBV5-4 and TRBJ2-3; possible D gene TRBD1, 6 bases. Germline V gives CDR1 SGHNT, CDR2 YYREEE (reference sequence). Trimming cost V 4 bases and J 2 bases, with 14 bases left between them. There are 15 residues in the CDR3. CDR3 region: CASSPIQGYTDTQYF. CDR3 bases: TGTGCCAGCAGCCCAATACAGGGTTACACAGATACGCAGTATTTT.

V and J are TRBV28 and TRBJ1-4, with D uncertain. The V and J ends lost 2 bases and 6 bases respectively, with 10 bases between them. The CDR3 is 14 residues long. Germline lookup yields CDR1 MDHEN and CDR2 SYDVKM. The CDR3 spells CASSLIGRDEKLFF. CDR3 DNA sequence: TGTGCCAGCAGTTTAATAGGGCGGGATGAAAAACTGTTTTTT.

V usage is TRBV28 and J usage is TRBJ2-2; D may be TRBD2 (5 bases). V lost 7 bases and J lost 1, with 10 bases in between. This CDR3 region has 14 residues. Looked up from germline, CDR1 is MDHEN and CDR2 is SYDVKM. CDR3 amino acids: CASNRGLNTGELFF. The CDR3 nucleotides are TGTGCCAGCAACCGCGGACTGAACACCGGGGAGCTGTTTTTT. Together with reference TRBV28 and TRBJ2-2, the CDR3 gives the full variable domain: DVKVTQSSRYLVKRTGEKVFLECVQDMDHENMFWYRQDPGLGLRLIYFSYDVKMKEKGDIPEGYSVSREKKERFSLILESASTNQTSMYLCASNRGLNTGELFFGEGSRLTVL.

The genes are TRBV4-3 and TRBJ2-7, with a possible D match to TRBD2 (5 bases). Deletions cut 3 bases from V and 2 bases from J, with 14 bases between. Germline V gene sequence: CDR1 LGHNA, CDR2 YSLEER. The CDR3 runs to 15 residues. The CDR3 reads CASSHYSEGPYEQYF. CDR3 nucleotide sequence: TGCGCCAGCAGCCATTACAGTGAGGGCCCCTACGAGCAGTACTTC.

The V call is TRBV18, the J call TRBJ2-1; 10 bases line up with TRBD1. The CDR3 covers 19 residues. V trimming: 0 bases; J trimming: 5 bases; junction bases outside the gene matches: 13. Per the germline V gene, CDR1 is KGHSH and CDR2 is LQKENI. The CDR3 loop is CASSPPTPPRDRGDNEQFF. The CDR3 DNA follows: TGTGCCAGCTCACCACCTACCCCCCCACGGGACAGGGGAGACAATGAGCAGTTCTTC. Together with reference TRBV18 and TRBJ2-1, the CDR3 gives the full variable domain: NAGVMQNPRHLVRRRGQEARLRCSPMKGHSHVYWYRQLPEEGLKFMVYLQKENIIDESGMPKERFSAEFPKEGPSILRIQQVVRGDSAAYFCASSPPTPPRDRGDNEQFFGPGTRLTVL.

The chain combines TRBV7-8 with TRBJ2-3; 8 bases are a match to TRBD2. The CDR3 extends over 15 amino acids. J gave up 2 bases and V 4 bases, and 5 bases lay outside the gene matches. Per the germline V gene, CDR1 is SGHVS and CDR2 is FQNEAQ. CDR3 region: CASSSLAGPTDTQYF. The CDR3 nucleotides read TGTGCCAGCAGCTCCTTAGCGGGACCCACAGATACGCAGTATTTT.

The chain uses TRBV5-1 and TRBJ2-6; TRBD2 is a possible D gene (5 bases). Germline V gene sequence: CDR1 SGHRS, CDR2 YFSETQ. This CDR3 comprises 23 residues. Between the trimmed V and J ends, which lost 0 bases and 0 bases, there was a span of 28 bases. The CDR3 DNA is TGCGCCAGCAGCTTGGTTGATAAAGGAGGCAGGCGCGATACTAGCTCTGGGGCCAACGTCCTGACTTTC. Translation: CASSLVDKGGRRDTSSGANVLTF.

The V call is TRBV7-2, the J call TRBJ2-5; 12 bases fit TRBD2. This CDR3 has 18 amino acids. J was trimmed by 4 bases and V by 1 base; bases with no gene match: 10. Germline V gene sequence: CDR1 SGHTA, CDR2 FQGNSA. The CDR3: CASSLGLAGGFQRETQYF. CDR3 sequence (DNA): TGTGCCAGCAGCTTAGGTCTAGCGGGAGGGTTTCAACGAGAGACCCAGTACTTC.

The CDR3 DNA sequence: TGTGCCAGCAGCAAGCTTAATGGGGGGGAAGGGTGGGAGACCCAGTACTTC. Translating gives CASSKLNGGEGWETQYF. This chain links TRBV11-2 with TRBJ2-5, with 7 bases that match TRBD2. This CDR3 comprises 17 residues. V shed 5 bases, J shed 5 bases, and the junction held 17 bases outside the gene matches. Germline V gene data show CDR1 as SGHAT and CDR2 as FQNNGV.

This chain connects TRBV29-1 to TRBJ1-1; D not certain. The CDR3 sequence is 10 residues long. Germline CDR1 SQVTM, CDR2 ANQGSEA. The V end was cut by 6 bases, the J end by 7 bases, with 9 bases between. Here the CDR3 reads CSVHRGEAFF. The DNA for the CDR3 is TGCAGCGTCCACCGTGGTGAAGCTTTCTTT.

This chain joins TRBV7-9 and TRBJ1-1; TRBD1 matches at 8 bases. In germline, CDR1 is SEHNR, CDR2 FQNEAQ (reference sequence). The V gene end was trimmed by 5 bases and the J gene end by 7 bases; junction bases not matched to a gene: 6. CDR3 length equals 13 residues. The CDR3 DNA sequence: TGTGCCAGCAGCATGACAGGGGACCTTGAAGCTTTCTTT. It specifies CASSMTGDLEAFF.

This clone was observed once. The rearrangement uses TRBV4-3 and TRBJ2-6; 12 nucleotides agree with TRBD2. Germline loops: CDR1 LGHNA, CDR2 YSLEER. V lost 4 bases and J lost 1; bases outside the gene matches: 2. The CDR3 consists of 17 residues. The CDR3 region has the DNA TGCGCCAGCAGCCCCCTAGCGGGAGGGTCTGGGGCCAACGTCCTGACTTTC. Translated: CASSPLAGGSGANVLTF.

DNA for the CDR3: TGTGCCAGCACCATAGGGGGGGAATACGAGCAGTACTTC. It encodes CASTIGGEYEQYF. V usage is TRBV11-2 and J usage is TRBJ2-7; TRBD2 might be the D (7 bases). Trimming shortened V by 7 bases and J by 4 bases, and 14 bases separated the two germline ends. This CDR3 spans 13 amino acids. The V gene's germline CDR1 is SGHAT and CDR2 FQNNGV.

This chain connects TRBV9 to TRBJ2-1, with 9 bases aligning to TRBD2. The length of the CDR3 is 16 residues. With 0 bases clipped from V and 2 bases from J, the junction kept 3 bases outside the gene matches. In germline, CDR1 is SGDLS, CDR2 YYNGEE. CDR3 in amino acids: CASSVGLAVAYNEQFF. The CDR3 bases are TGTGCCAGCAGCGTAGGACTAGCGGTCGCCTACAATGAGCAGTTCTTC.

In this sample, this clone turned up once. The chain links TRBV11-3 to TRBJ2-1; 7 bases are shared with TRBD1. This CDR3 region has 17 residues. Trimming removed 5 bases from V and 3 bases from J; junction bases left unmatched: 13. CDR1 SGHNT and CDR2 YENEEA come from the germline V gene. The CDR3 DNA reads TGTGCCAGCAGCCAACGGAGAGGACAGGTTGGCTACAATGAGCAGTTCTTC. Translation: CASSQRRGQVGYNEQFF.

The J gene is TRBJ2-5, the V gene TRBV19, with 9 nucleotides matching TRBD1. The CDR3 length is 14 residues. CDR1 LNHDA and CDR2 SQIVND come from the germline V gene (reference sequence). V shed 5 bases and J 1 base; nucleotides not matched to a gene: 2. The CDR3 region has the DNA TGTGCCAGTAGTGTGACAGGGGGCCAAGAGACCCAGTACTTC. This translates into CASSVTGGQETQYF. The full variable domain, with the rest looked up from reference TRBV19 and TRBJ2-5, is DGGITQSPKYLFRKEGQNVTLSCEQNLNHDAMYWYRQDPGQGLRLIYYSQIVNDFQKGDIAEGYSVSREKKESFPLTVTSAQKNPTAFYLCASSVTGGQETQYFGPGTRLLVL.

This clone was counted a few times. The genes are TRBV2 and TRBJ2-3, with D tentatively TRBD2 (6 bases). The germline V and J ends were trimmed by 7 bases and 4 bases, with 15 bases remaining between them. The length of the CDR3 is 14 residues. CDR1 is SNHLY, CDR2 FYNNEI, per germline. The CDR3 is CASTRDGGADTQYF. CDR3 coding DNA: TGTGCCAGCACCCGGGACGGAGGGGCAGATACGCAGTATTTT.

The V call is TRBV5-1, the J call TRBJ1-1; TRBD1 agrees at 7 bases. V was pared by 7 bases and J by 1 base, with 7 bases of the junction left unmatched. Looked up from germline, CDR1 is SGHRS and CDR2 is YFSETQ. The CDR3 loop spans 14 amino acids. CDR3: CASGTGARNTEAFF. For the CDR3, the DNA is TGCGCCAGCGGCACAGGGGCTAGGAACACTGAAGCTTTCTTT.

The rearrangement uses TRBV7-9 and TRBJ1-5; perhaps TRBD1 as D (5 bases). The CDR3 is 17 residues long. The V gene's germline CDR1 is SEHNR and CDR2 FQNEAQ (reference sequence). V lost 4 bases to trimming and J lost 3 bases, with 19 bases between them. The CDR3 DNA reads TGTGCCAGCAGCTCGAGGGGCGGGGAATCCCACAATCAGCCCCAGCATTTT. Amino acid sequence: CASSSRGGESHNQPQHF. The variable domain in full, with the rest retrieved from reference TRBV7-9 and TRBJ1-5, is DTGVSQNPRHKITKRGQNVTFRCDPISEHNRLYWYRQTLGQGPEFLTYFQNEAQLEKSRLLSDRFSAERPKGSFSTLEIQRTEQGDSAMYLCASSSRGGESHNQPQHFGDGTRLSIL.

The rearrangement joins TRBV16 to TRBJ1-4, with TRBD1 identical over 7 bases. Germline assignment: CDR1 KGHSY and CDR2 FQNENV. Trimming at V came to 5 bases and at J to 7 bases, leaving 7 bases not matched to a gene. The CDR3 has 14 residues. The DNA for the CDR3 is TGTGCCAGCAGCTGGAGGGGGCGAGGTGAAAAACTGTTTTTT. It translates to CASSWRGRGEKLFF.

The genes are TRBV4-1 and TRBJ2-7; D is ambiguous. This CDR3 spans 15 amino acids. From germline, CDR1 is MGHRA and CDR2 YSYEKL. Trimming shortened V by 1 base and J by 0 bases, and 10 bases separated the two germline ends. CDR3 amino acids: CASSQGPSPSYEQYF. The CDR3 DNA is TGCGCCAGCAGCCAAGGGCCTTCCCCCTCCTACGAGCAGTACTTC.